This TCR beta chain was recovered during a study of T cells and Merkel cell carcinoma outcomes. The study, taken as a whole, reports: Merkel cell carcinoma outcomes were reportedly predicted by repertoire and T-cell density.

CDR3 length equals 15 residues. The germline V gene has CDR1 LNHDA and CDR2 SQIVND (reference sequence). Between the trimmed V and J ends, which lost 2 bases and 0 bases, there was a span of 10 bases. TCRdb's table, derived via immunoSEQ multiplex PCR, lists solely in-frame clones and lacks some. The sample lists about 2,000 clones; about 93% were seen once. This clone was recorded once. Its cognate antigen is unknown. Specimen: tumor tissue from Merkel cell carcinoma. This receptor was identified in a human donor with Merkel cell carcinoma. J is TRBJ1-1 and V is TRBV19, with D possibly matching TRBD1 (6 bases). The CDR3 region has the DNA TGTGCCAGTAGTATATCCGGGGGCATGAACACTGAAGCTTTCTTT. Protein product: CASSISGGMNTEAFF.